Listed here are 30 T cell receptor beta chains from one sample, sequenced in a study of HIV-infected patients and healthy controls. Reverse transcription used roughly 450 ng RNA and constant-region primers for alpha and beta. Alpha and beta chain libraries were made separately by chain-specific third strand synthesis with multiplexing indices. Using its own MiXCR run on the 5' RACE reads, TCRdb lists one record per CDR3 protein. Among 15,000 to 20,000 distinct CDR3 sequences listed, around 9.1% were seen once. All unsorted peripheral T cells were captured because whole blood was used without fractionation. Sequencing used blood. The origin of the receptors is an adult in good health.

This clonotype was seen many times. The genes are TRBV9 and TRBJ2-7; tentatively, D is TRBD2 (5 bases). The germline V gene encodes CDR1 SGDLS and CDR2 YYNGEE. The CDR3 covers 14 residues. V was cut by 0 bases and J by 2 bases, with 9 bases left in between. CDR3 residues: CASSVAGNPYEQYF. CDR3 nucleotide sequence: TGTGCCAGCAGCGTAGCGGGAAATCCCTACGAGCAGTACTTC.

Only a few counts were recorded for this clonotype. This chain uses TRBV6-1 with TRBJ1-1; D is uncertain. The CDR3 has 12 residues. V was trimmed by 3 bases and J by 3 bases, leaving 5 bases between them. Looked up from germline, CDR1 is MNHNS and CDR2 is SASEGT. The CDR3, as DNA: TGTGCCAGCAGTGAGGTGGACACTGAAGCTTTCTTT. Protein product: CASSEVDTEAFF.

The CDR3 DNA sequence: TGTGCCAGCAGTTACACTTCTGGGGCCGGAACTGAAGCTTTCTTT. It codes for CASSYTSGAGTEAFF. The V and J genes are TRBV14 and TRBJ1-1, with a weak D call TRBD1 (5 bases). CDR3 size: 15 residues. CDR1 and CDR2 (germline): SGHDN, FVKESK. With 6 bases removed from V and 5 bases from J, the gap between germline ends came to 19 bases.

This clonotype was observed many times. The chain joins TRBV30 to TRBJ2-7; D is perhaps TRBD1 or TRBD2 (6 bases each). The CDR3 extends over 12 amino acids. V lost 6 bases to trimming and J lost 6 bases, with 15 bases between them. The V gene's germline CDR1 is GTSNPN and CDR2 SVGIG (reference sequence). The DNA of the CDR3 is TGTGCCTGTAGCAAAGGGGGGTCCGAGCAGTACTTC. Translating gives CACSKGGSEQYF.

V and J are TRBV29-1 and TRBJ2-1, with 9 bases aligning to TRBD2. V lost 0 bases to trimming and J lost 6 bases; unmatched junction nucleotides: 9. This CDR3 spans 16 amino acids. CDR1 and CDR2 from the germline V gene are SQVTM and ANQGSEA. This CDR3 reads CSVEDQEAGGSNEQFF. The CDR3 nucleotides are TGCAGCGTTGAAGATCAGGAAGCGGGAGGCAGCAATGAGCAGTTCTTC.

This clonotype was counted ten times or more. The chain carries TRBV30 and TRBJ2-4, with D perhaps matching TRBD1 or TRBD2 (5 bases each). Germline V CDR1 and CDR2: GTSNPN, SVGIG (reference sequence). Trimming stripped 0 bases from V and 8 bases from J, with 5 bases between. The CDR3 consists of 11 residues. The chain's CDR3 is CAWSVGDIQYF. CDR3 nucleotide sequence: TGTGCCTGGAGTGTGGGGGACATTCAGTACTTC.

This clonotype was counted many times. V usage is TRBV15 and J usage is TRBJ2-1; 10 bases map to TRBD2. The CDR3 totals 17 residues. The V segment lost 1 base and the J segment 4 bases; nucleotides outside the gene matches: 7. In germline, CDR1 is LNHNV, CDR2 YYDKDF (reference sequence). DNA for the CDR3: TGTGCCACCAGCAGAGTCTCCCGGACTAGCGGTTACAATGAGCAGTTCTTC. Amino acid sequence: CATSRVSRTSGYNEQFF.

This clonotype was observed a few times. The rearrangement joins TRBV19 to TRBJ1-2; TRBD1 agrees at 7 bases. The V and J ends lost 7 bases and 4 bases, in that order; junction bases with no gene match: 9. The CDR3 is 14 amino acids. Per germline, CDR1 LNHDA and CDR2 SQIVND (reference sequence). The CDR3: CASTPTGNAYGYTF. The CDR3, as DNA: TGTGCCAGTACTCCGACAGGGAACGCCTATGGCTACACCTTC.

Many counts were recorded for this clonotype. DNA for the CDR3: TGCAGTGCCCAGACTAGCGGGAGGGCCCAAGAGACCCAGTACTTC. This encodes CSAQTSGRAQETQYF. The chain uses TRBV20-1 and TRBJ2-5; 14 bases map to TRBD2. With V trimmed by 6 bases and J by 1 base, 4 bases remained unmatched. The CDR3 consists of 15 residues. Germline V CDR1 and CDR2: DFQATT, SNEGSKA (reference sequence).

This clonotype has a count of ten or more. The chain has TRBV6-5 and TRBJ2-2, with D uncertain. Trimming removed 1 base from V and 0 bases from J, with 6 bases in between. There are 15 residues in the CDR3. From germline, CDR1 is MNHEY and CDR2 SVGAGI. The CDR3 DNA reads as TGTGCCAGCAGTTACTTGGGTCCGAACACCGGGGAGCTGTTTTTT. Translated: CASSYLGPNTGELFF.

In its sample, this clonotype ranks as medium-sized. J is TRBJ2-1 and V is TRBV7-6; the match to TRBD2 covers 13 bases. Trimming at V came to 5 bases and at J to 14 bases, leaving 12 bases not matched to a gene. Germline CDR1 is SGHVS and CDR2 is FNYEAQ. CDR3 length equals 15 residues. CDR3 amino acids: CASSAGLAGWGSEFF. CDR3 in DNA: TGTGCCAGCAGCGCGGGACTAGCGGGATGGGGCTCAGAGTTCTTC.

This chain links TRBV7-2 with TRBJ2-6; the D is unclear. Trimming left V 0 bases short and J 0 bases short, with 3 bases between. Germline loops: CDR1 SGHTA, CDR2 FQGNSA. This CDR3 contains 15 residues. The CDR3 DNA reads TGTGCCAGCAGCTTAGCAGCCTCTGGGGCCAACGTCCTGACTTTC. Amino acids: CASSLAASGANVLTF.

This clonotype was counted many times. The chain employs TRBV10-2 and TRBJ2-7, with 11 bases lining up with TRBD2. Trimming cost V 4 bases and J 1 base; bases outside gene matches: 3. Germline V gives CDR1 WSHSY, CDR2 SAAADI. CDR3 length: 15 amino acids. The CDR3 sequence is CASSAGLADSYEQYF. The CDR3 nucleotides read TGCGCCAGCAGTGCGGGACTAGCGGATTCCTACGAGCAGTACTTC.

This clonotype was seen at least ten times. This chain uses TRBV2 with TRBJ2-2; D is possibly TRBD1 (6 bases). This CDR3 has 15 amino acids. V lost 1 base to trimming and J lost 6 bases, with 12 bases between them. Germline V gives CDR1 SNHLY, CDR2 FYNNEI. In DNA form, the CDR3 reads TGTGCCAGCAGTGAAGGGGGGCAACTGGCCGGGGAGCTGTTTTTT. It is translated as CASSEGGQLAGELFF.

This chain connects TRBV19 to TRBJ2-1; 10 bases fit TRBD1. Trimming cost V 4 bases and J 2 bases; bases outside gene matches: 5. The CDR3 is 16 residues long. Germline lookup yields CDR1 LNHDA and CDR2 SQIVND (reference sequence). CDR3 loop: CASSTRDRGTYNEQFF. The CDR3 DNA reads TGTGCCAGTAGTACACGGGACAGGGGAACCTACAATGAGCAGTTCTTC.

This clonotype occurred many times. V is TRBV6-5 and J is TRBJ2-5; 12 bases map to TRBD2. Germline V gives CDR1 MNHEY, CDR2 SVGAGI. V gave up 0 bases and J gave up 4 bases; unmatched junction bases: 0. This CDR3 contains 15 residues. CDR3 coding DNA: TGTGCCAGCAGTTACTCGACTAGCGGGAGAGAGACCCAGTACTTC. Its protein product is CASSYSTSGRETQYF.

This clonotype was seen more than once but under ten times. The rearrangement links TRBV5-4 to TRBJ2-1, with 11 bases identical to TRBD2. Losses at the gene ends were 4 bases for V and 8 bases for J; bases not matched to a gene: 8. The CDR3 contains 15 residues. The germline V gene encodes CDR1 SGHNT and CDR2 YYREEE (reference sequence). CDR3 in amino acids: CASSPRTSGLDEQFF. The DNA for the CDR3 is TGTGCCAGCAGCCCCCGGACTAGCGGGTTGGATGAGCAGTTCTTC.

CDR3 nucleotides: TGTGCCAGCAGCTTGGGTGCTGAGCAGTTCTTC. Amino acid sequence: CASSLGAEQFF. J is TRBJ2-1 and V is TRBV7-9; D call uncertain. Looked up from germline, CDR1 is SEHNR and CDR2 is FQNEAQ (reference sequence). The CDR3 totals 11 residues. The ends were cut back, 3 bases at V and 9 bases at J, with 6 bases in the middle. Full variable domain (rest looked up from reference TRBV7-9 and TRBJ2-1): DTGVSQNPRHKITKRGQNVTFRCDPISEHNRLYWYRQTLGQGPEFLTYFQNEAQLEKSRLLSDRFSAERPKGSFSTLEIQRTEQGDSAMYLCASSLGAEQFFGPGTRLTVL.

This clonotype was observed at least ten times. The rearrangement joins TRBV2 to TRBJ2-5, with D possibly being TRBD1 or TRBD2 (5 bases each). There are 13 residues in the CDR3. V was pared by 8 bases and J by 3 bases, with 13 bases between. Germline CDR1 and CDR2: SNHLY and FYNNEI. CDR3 nucleotide sequence: TGTGCCAGCCTACCCGGGGCGGAAGAGACCCAGTACTTC. Amino acid sequence: CASLPGAEETQYF.

This clonotype was picked up many times. V usage is TRBV27 and J usage is TRBJ2-5, with D perhaps matching TRBD2 (6 bases). The V and J ends lost 5 bases and 2 bases respectively, with 15 bases between them. This CDR3 has 15 residues. From germline, CDR1 is MNHEY and CDR2 SMNVEV (reference sequence). This CDR3 is CASSARSGLQETQYF. CDR3 nucleotide sequence: TGTGCCAGCAGTGCAAGGAGCGGACTACAAGAGACCCAGTACTTC.

This clonotype showed up many times. This chain joins TRBV3-1 and TRBJ2-2, with 8 positions matching TRBD2. This CDR3 has 16 residues. V lost 4 bases to trimming and J lost 5 bases; unmatched junction nucleotides: 9. The germline V gene encodes CDR1 LGHDT and CDR2 YNNKEL (reference sequence). CDR3 nucleotide sequence: TGTGCCAGCAGCCGTGGACTAGCCGGAGTGACCGGGGAGCTGTTTTTT. This gives the protein CASSRGLAGVTGELFF. Using reference TRBV3-1 and TRBJ2-2 for the parts outside the CDR3, the full variable domain is DTAVSQTPKYLVTQMGNDKSIKCEQNLGHDTMYWYKQDSKKFLKIMFSYNNKELIINETVPNRFSPKSPDKAHLNLHINSLELGDSAVYFCASSRGLAGVTGELFFGEGSRLTVL.

This clonotype was seen at least ten times. The chain combines TRBV5-1 with TRBJ2-5; 7 nucleotides match TRBD2. J gave up 3 bases and V 5 bases, and 4 bases lay outside the gene matches. Germline CDR1 and CDR2: SGHRS and YFSETQ. The CDR3 length is 13 residues. CDR3 sequence (DNA): TGCGCCAGCAGTTCCGGACTAGAAGAGACCCAGTACTTC. The encoded protein is CASSSGLEETQYF.

The sample holds many counts of this clonotype. The chain has TRBV3-1 and TRBJ2-2; D tentatively fits TRBD1 or TRBD2 (7 bases each). The germline V and J ends were trimmed by 4 bases and 5 bases, with 23 bases remaining between them. The CDR3 has 18 residues. CDR1 is LGHDT and CDR2 is YNNKEL in the germline V gene (reference sequence). The CDR3 loop reads CASSLPQGGGSGTGELFF. In DNA, the CDR3 is TGTGCCAGCAGCCTCCCTCAGGGGGGGGGCTCAGGGACCGGGGAGCTGTTTTTT.

This clonotype appeared a few times. The V gene is TRBV5-6, the J gene TRBJ2-2; TRBD1 is a possible D gene (5 bases). This CDR3 is 15 amino acids long. The V and J ends lost 3 bases and 6 bases respectively, with 15 bases between them. Germline V gene sequence: CDR1 SGHDT, CDR2 YYEEEE. DNA of the CDR3: TGTGCCAGCAGCTCCCTACCCAGGGTAGCCGGGGAGCTGTTTTTT. It specifies CASSSLPRVAGELFF.

This clonotype showed up many times. V gene TRBV7-2 combines with J gene TRBJ2-4, with D unresolved. The CDR3 has 13 residues. Trimming took 5 bases from V and 6 from J, leaving 11 bases between them. Germline-derived CDR1 and CDR2 are SGHTA and FQGNSA. The CDR3 reads CASSPPRGNIQYF. The CDR3 DNA is TGTGCCAGCAGCCCCCCCAGAGGAAACATTCAGTACTTC.

This clonotype was observed many times. The genes are TRBV6-6 and TRBJ2-3, with 7 nucleotides matching TRBD2. The CDR3 is 15 residues long. Germline V gene sequence: CDR1 MNHNY, CDR2 SVGAGI (reference sequence). After removal of 3 bases from V and 2 bases from J, the junction contained 5 bases not matched to a gene. Here the CDR3 reads CASSYAGTNTDTQYF. CDR3 nucleotides: TGTGCCAGCAGTTATGCGGGGACTAACACAGATACGCAGTATTTT.

This clonotype was seen many times. The genes are TRBV4-3 and TRBJ2-1, with 8 bases fitting TRBD1. CDR1 is LGHNA, CDR2 YSLEER, per germline. This CDR3 is 18 amino acids long. V gave up 0 bases and J gave up 4 bases; unmatched junction bases: 11. The CDR3 loop reads CASSQDGPGTGPYNEQFF. Written as DNA, the CDR3 is TGCGCCAGCAGCCAAGATGGGCCCGGGACAGGCCCTTACAATGAGCAGTTCTTC.

This clonotype was observed many times. CDR3 nucleotides: TGTGCCAGCAGTAAAGGGGTGGAAGCTTTCTTT. It translates to CASSKGVEAFF. This chain connects TRBV6-1 to TRBJ1-1, with D possibly matching TRBD1 (5 bases). V lost 5 bases to trimming and J lost 8 bases, with 9 bases between them. CDR1 is MNHNS, CDR2 SASEGT, per germline. This CDR3 has 11 amino acids.

By sample fraction, this clonotype is medium-sized. This rearrangement joins TRBV2 to TRBJ2-5; D not resolved. This CDR3 has 15 amino acids. Deletions cut 2 bases from V and 3 bases from J, with 13 bases between. Germline lookup yields CDR1 SNHLY and CDR2 FYNNEI. The CDR3 spells CASSENVDAEETQYF. DNA of the CDR3: TGTGCCAGCAGTGAAAATGTGGACGCCGAAGAGACCCAGTACTTC.

There are many counts of this clonotype. The CDR3: CAWSVGANYGYTF. The CDR3 DNA reads TGTGCCTGGAGTGTAGGAGCGAACTATGGCTACACCTTC. The chain combines TRBV30 with TRBJ1-2; no reliable D call. CDR1 is GTSNPN and CDR2 is SVGIG in the germline V gene (reference sequence). The V gene lost 0 bases and the J gene lost 2 bases, with 7 bases spanning the gap. CDR3 size: 13 residues.